This is a list of T cell receptor beta chains from one sample in a study of T cell responses to AZD1222 COVID-19 vaccine. Clones were sequenced by immunoSEQ multiplex PCR, and TCRdb holds only the in-frame ones, with some missing. The sample yields some 150,000 clones, around nine tenths seen once. The source was peripheral blood, collected on day 0 of MenACWY control vaccination. These receptors all come from an adult in good health. Each CDR3 is given with its conserved first and last residue.

CDR3aa: CASSLGAGFQETQYF
j_gene: TRBJ2-5
v_gene: TRBV7-2

CDR3aa: CASSQAENTIYF
j_gene: TRBJ1-3
v_gene: TRBV3-1/TRBV3-2

CDR3aa: CASSLSGPSSGANVLTF
j_gene: TRBJ2-6
v_gene: TRBV18

CDR3aa: CASSEYDPSTQYF
j_gene: TRBJ2-3
v_gene: TRBV10-2

CDR3aa: CASSPQDAGNQPQHF
j_gene: TRBJ1-5
v_gene: TRBV18

CDR3aa: CASSLEDEQFF
j_gene: TRBJ2-1
v_gene: TRBV4-1

CDR3aa: CASSSSPGLVAFF
j_gene: TRBJ2-1
v_gene: TRBV5-8

CDR3aa: CASSTRGTGRTDTQYF
j_gene: TRBJ2-3
v_gene: TRBV7-9

CDR3aa: CASTPRRGNEQFF
j_gene: TRBJ2-1
v_gene: TRBV11-2

CDR3aa: CASQGALSGANVLTF
j_gene: TRBJ2-6
v_gene: TRBV6-5

CDR3aa: CASSYSLRGDETQYF
j_gene: TRBJ2-5
v_gene: TRBV6-5

CDR3aa: CASRDRGRGETQYF
j_gene: TRBJ2-5
v_gene: TRBV19

CDR3aa: CASSLASGRDTDTQYF
j_gene: TRBJ2-3
v_gene: TRBV7-9

CDR3aa: CASSPSARWNTEAFF
j_gene: TRBJ1-1
v_gene: TRBV5-4

CDR3aa: CASSQDEGLMNEKLFF
j_gene: TRBJ1-4
v_gene: TRBV14

CDR3aa: CASSSALPGTGLEGQYF
j_gene: TRBJ2-7
v_gene: TRBV5-4

CDR3aa: CAWSGGLTEAFF
j_gene: TRBJ1-1
v_gene: TRBV30

CDR3aa: CATSDPDSTNTGELFF
j_gene: TRBJ2-2
v_gene: TRBV24-1

CDR3aa: CASSQARRNQPQHF
j_gene: TRBJ1-5
v_gene: TRBV3-1/TRBV3-2

CDR3aa: CASSLSSRRLGDTQYF
j_gene: TRBJ2-3
v_gene: TRBV7-3

CDR3aa: CASSLGQGSETQYF
j_gene: TRBJ2-5
v_gene: TRBV7-6

CDR3aa: CASSQAPRLAGTYEQYF
j_gene: TRBJ2-7
v_gene: TRBV4-1

CDR3aa: CASSLGTGGRETQYF
j_gene: TRBJ2-5
v_gene: TRBV5-1

CDR3aa: CASSFSGLWEQFF
j_gene: TRBJ2-1
v_gene: TRBV12-3/TRBV12-4

CDR3aa: CASSLGTDLGYTF
j_gene: TRBJ1-2
v_gene: TRBV12-3/TRBV12-4

CDR3aa: CASSSGDSGYTF
j_gene: TRBJ1-2
v_gene: TRBV12-3/TRBV12-4

CDR3aa: CASSIITGAPSEKLFF
j_gene: TRBJ1-4
v_gene: TRBV19

CDR3aa: CASSLGAGGGNEQFF
j_gene: TRBJ2-1
v_gene: TRBV27

CDR3aa: CASSQDVVFDSPLHF
j_gene: TRBJ1-6
v_gene: TRBV4-2

CDR3aa: CASSSDGTNQETQYF
j_gene: TRBJ2-5
v_gene: TRBV19

CDR3aa: CASSPDRGGTEAFF
j_gene: TRBJ1-1
v_gene: TRBV9

CDR3aa: CASSQEFFDRGYEQYF
j_gene: TRBJ2-7
v_gene: TRBV3-1/TRBV3-2

CDR3aa: CASSAPGLAGWNEQFF
j_gene: TRBJ2-1
v_gene: TRBV5-1

CDR3aa: CASSQGSIETQYF
j_gene: TRBJ2-5
v_gene: TRBV3-1/TRBV3-2

CDR3aa: CASSRDRGNYGYTF
j_gene: TRBJ1-2
v_gene: TRBV9

CDR3aa: CASSPGGAQGNTIYF
j_gene: TRBJ1-3
v_gene: TRBV3-1/TRBV3-2

CDR3aa: CASSLGQPVNTEAFF
j_gene: TRBJ1-1
v_gene: TRBV5-1

CDR3aa: CAWSVLGLREGNTIYF
j_gene: TRBJ1-3
v_gene: TRBV30

CDR3aa: CASSPELAGAKNEQFF
j_gene: TRBJ2-1
v_gene: TRBV18

CDR3aa: CASSLTSFHEQYF
j_gene: TRBJ2-7
v_gene: TRBV7-3

CDR3aa: CASSFRAKGSNQPQHF
j_gene: TRBJ1-5
v_gene: TRBV19

CDR3aa: CASSAGTSPNEQFF
j_gene: TRBJ2-1
v_gene: TRBV9

CDR3aa: CASSQDGETQYF
j_gene: TRBJ2-5
v_gene: TRBV14

CDR3aa: CASSLAGTGVGYGYTF
j_gene: TRBJ1-2
v_gene: TRBV5-4

CDR3aa: CAIGQTSGTDEQYF
j_gene: TRBJ2-7
v_gene: TRBV10-3

CDR3aa: CASSRRQGTSTDTQYF
j_gene: TRBJ2-3
v_gene: TRBV3-1/TRBV3-2

CDR3aa: CASSPVGTSGGADTQYF
j_gene: TRBJ2-3
v_gene: TRBV3-1/TRBV3-2

CDR3aa: CASSPDRVNYGYTF
j_gene: TRBJ1-2
v_gene: TRBV27

CDR3aa: CASSQTQGGASYGYTF
j_gene: TRBJ1-2
v_gene: TRBV4-1

CDR3aa: CASSLSGPPGYTF
j_gene: TRBJ1-2
v_gene: TRBV27

CDR3aa: CATGGAGAINIQYF
j_gene: TRBJ2-4
v_gene: TRBV10-3

CDR3aa: CASSVSTYNEQFF
j_gene: TRBJ2-1
v_gene: TRBV5-1

CDR3aa: CAISAKQTLTDTQYF
j_gene: TRBJ2-3
v_gene: TRBV10-3

CDR3aa: CASSDGDTSFSYNEQFF
j_gene: TRBJ2-1
v_gene: TRBV6-1